This TCR beta chain was profiled in a study of blood T cell repertoires in COVID-19. Across the study: Sample material is recorded as cDNA or gDNA derived from T cells, B-cell-depleted T cells, or PBMCs.

As originally analysed: Amplification with reference gene primers provided the estimates of nucleated cell counts. Produced via immunoSEQ multiplex PCR; TCRdb's table is partial and in-frame only. That table supplies the V and J calls and clone size; D and trimming were determined from the DNA. Altogether a few hundred thousand clones are present, 85% to 90% being singletons, with the ten largest covering roughly 2%. Between the trimmed V and J ends, which lost 8 bases and 8 bases, there was a span of 15 bases. Germline loops: CDR1 ENHRY, CDR2 SYGVKD. The CDR3 length is 13 residues. This TCR derives from a woman between 45 and 65 years old with acute or convalescent COVID-19. J is TRBJ1-4 and V is TRBV10-3; D gene uncertain. Input material: peripheral blood. The DNA for the CDR3 is TGTGCCATCTCACGGGGAAGTGAGGAAAAACTGTTTTTT. This encodes CAISRGSEEKLFF.